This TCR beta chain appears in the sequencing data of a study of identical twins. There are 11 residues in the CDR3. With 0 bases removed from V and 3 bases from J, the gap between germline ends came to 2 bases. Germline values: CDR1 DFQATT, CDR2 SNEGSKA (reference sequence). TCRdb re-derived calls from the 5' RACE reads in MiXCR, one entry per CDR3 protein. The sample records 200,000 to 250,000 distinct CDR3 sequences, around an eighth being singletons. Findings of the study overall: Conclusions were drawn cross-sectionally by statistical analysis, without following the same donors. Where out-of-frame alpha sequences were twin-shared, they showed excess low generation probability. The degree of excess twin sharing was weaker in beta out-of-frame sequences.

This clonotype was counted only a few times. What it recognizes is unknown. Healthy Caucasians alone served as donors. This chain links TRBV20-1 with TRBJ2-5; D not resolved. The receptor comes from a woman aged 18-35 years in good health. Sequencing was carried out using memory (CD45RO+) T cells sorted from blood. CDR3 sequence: CSAREEETQYF. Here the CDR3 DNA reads TGCAGTGCTAGAGAGGAAGAGACCCAGTACTTC.